Listed here are 5 T cell receptor beta chains from one sample, sequenced in a study of identical twins. TCRdb reprocessed the 5' RACE reads via MiXCR and lists one record per CDR3 protein. The sample lists 300,000 to 400,000 distinct CDR3 sequences; approximately 13% were seen once. These data also formed part of another study, on yellow fever vaccine responses in identical twins.

The sample was CD8+ T cells sorted from blood. These receptor sequences come from a woman younger than 35 in good health.

This chain joins TRBV15 and TRBJ2-1; tentative D call: TRBD2 (5 bases). Deletions cut 0 bases from V and 5 bases from J, with 14 bases between. Germline values: CDR1 LNHNV, CDR2 YYDKDF (reference sequence). The CDR3 extends over 16 amino acids. The CDR3, as DNA: TGTGCCACCAGCAGAGATTCCAGCGGAGCTAACAATGAGCAGTTCTTC. This encodes CATSRDSSGANNEQFF.

In its sample, this clonotype was seen a few times. The chain is built from TRBV25-1 and TRBJ2-1; a possible D gene is TRBD1 (6 bases). The CDR3 has 18 residues. Trimming cost V 1 base and J 3 bases, with 19 bases left between them. Germline CDR1 and CDR2: MGHDK and SYGVNS. The CDR3 spells CASSELRTEAYHYNEQFF. In DNA form, the CDR3 reads TGTGCCAGCAGTGAATTACGGACAGAGGCTTACCACTACAATGAGCAGTTCTTC. Based on the CDR3 plus reference TRBV25-1 and TRBJ2-1, the full variable domain is EADIYQTPRYLVIGTGKKITLECSQTMGHDKMYWYQQDPGMELHLIHYSYGVNSTEKGDLSSESTVSRIRTEHFPLTLESARPSHTSQYLCASSELRTEAYHYNEQFFGPGTRLTVL.

This clonotype was seen a few times. J is TRBJ2-2 and V is TRBV7-8; possible D gene TRBD1, 6 bases. The germline V gene has CDR1 SGHVS and CDR2 FQNEAQ. Trimming pared 3 bases from V and 1 base from J, leaving 12 bases between. The CDR3 is 16 amino acids. Here the CDR3 reads CASSFSLTGNTGELFF. In nucleotides, the CDR3 is TGTGCCAGCAGCTTTTCGTTGACAGGGAACACCGGGGAGCTGTTTTTT.

This clonotype was counted a few times. The V call is TRBV7-9, the J call TRBJ2-3, with TRBD2 matching over 11 bases. The CDR3 runs to 16 residues. V was pared by 4 bases and J by 5 bases, with 8 bases of the junction left unmatched. The germline V gene has CDR1 SEHNR and CDR2 FQNEAQ (reference sequence). CDR3 sequence: CASSSKLAGDVDTQYF. The CDR3 coding sequence is TGTGCCAGCAGCTCCAAACTAGCGGGAGATGTAGATACGCAGTATTTT.

This clonotype turned up a few times. The chain employs TRBV13 and TRBJ2-2; 12 bases fit TRBD1. V was pared by 5 bases and J by 3 bases, with 7 bases of the junction left unmatched. The CDR3 extends over 17 amino acids. Germline V gene sequence: CDR1 PRHDT, CDR2 FYEKMQ (reference sequence). For the CDR3, the DNA is TGTGCCAGCAGCCAGCGGGACAGGGGGCCGTACACCGGGGAGCTGTTTTTT. Protein sequence: CASSQRDRGPYTGELFF.